Sequencing of this T cell receptor (beta chain) was carried out in a study of cytotoxic CD8 clonotypes in ibrutinib-treated CLL. Turning to the study itself: Partial response was seen in approximately 24 patients and complete response in 2; after median roughly six years, approximately 14 stayed remitted, about 12 progressed.

Depth targeted 1 in 200,000 to 1 in 1 million T cells, averaging approximately 10x coverage per clonotype. Measured with immunoSEQ multiplex PCR; TCRdb has only the in-frame clones, and not every one. Of fewer than 400,000 clones listed, about 61% are singletons. Deletions cut 5 bases from V and 4 bases from J, with 11 bases between. CDR1 is MNHEY and CDR2 is SMNVEV in the germline V gene (reference sequence). This CDR3 contains 13 residues. Sample: PBMCs, taken after 36 months of ibrutinib treatment. The chain is built from TRBV27 and TRBJ1-2; D not resolved. The TCR sequence derives from a human donor with chronic lymphocytic leukemia. CDR3 DNA sequence: TGTGCCAGCAGTCCCGGACGGTTCTATGGCTACACCTTC. Protein product: CASSPGRFYGYTF.